This entry features one TCR beta chain sequence. Germline V lookup: CDR1 MNHNS, CDR2 SASEGT. The CDR3 has 12 amino acids. Between the trimmed V and J ends, which lost 10 bases and 2 bases, there was a span of 9 bases. This sample was taken from a study of lymphopenia after photon versus proton radiotherapy. TCRdb's copy holds only in-frame clones and misses some; the assay was immunoSEQ multiplex PCR. In the table there are roughly 18,000 clones, about 92% of which are singletons. This specimen consisted of peripheral blood, obtained from a patient treated with photon-based radiotherapy. The chain uses TRBV6-1 and TRBJ1-3, with D hard to call. The TCR sequence derives from a woman aged 40-49 years with cholangiocarcinoma. In nucleotides, the CDR3 is TGTGCCACTATGGGCCCTGGAAACACCATATATTTT. Its translation: CATMGPGNTIYF.